These T cell receptor beta chains were read from a single sample in a study of blood T cell repertoires in COVID-19. The repertoire was sequenced with immunoSEQ multiplex PCR; TCRdb's copy has only in-frame clones and lacks some. The sample contains a few hundred thousand clones, about 90% of which appear only once. Sequenced sample: peripheral blood. Source of these receptors: a woman aged 60-75 years with COVID-19, enrolled during active disease. Both conserved end residues are part of each CDR3. Each record gives: clone size, J gene, V gene, CDR3 length, D gene, CDR3 protein, CDR3 DNA. D genes are given only for firm matches. Size is omitted from some rows. Given values are once, few, many or a class for expanded clones.

size: -
J: TRBJ2-3
V: TRBV3-1/TRBV3-2
length: 13
D: -
CDR3: CASSQAPGDTQYF
DNA: TGTGCCAGCAGCCAGGCCCCAGGAGATACGCAGTATTTT

size: few
J: TRBJ1-5
V: TRBV6-1
length: 13
D: -
CDR3: CASSDRANQPQHF
DNA: TGTGCCAGCAGTGACAGGGCCAATCAGCCCCAGCATTTT

size: -
J: TRBJ1-1
V: TRBV2
length: 12
D: -
CDR3: CASSGDITEAFF
DNA: TGTGCCAGCAGTGGAGACATCACTGAAGCTTTCTTT

size: -
J: TRBJ1-2
V: TRBV19
length: 14
D: TRBD1
CDR3: CASSPIGQGFGYTF
DNA: TGTGCCAGTAGCCCCATCGGACAGGGGTTCGGCTACACCTTC

size: once
J: TRBJ1-2
V: TRBV12-3/TRBV12-4
length: 13
D: TRBD1
CDR3: CASSQRQGRGYTF
DNA: TGTGCCAGCAGTCAAAGACAGGGCCGGGGCTACACCTTC

size: -
J: TRBJ1-5
V: TRBV19
length: 14
D: -
CDR3: CASSISRGDQPQHF
DNA: TGTGCCAGTAGTATATCCCGGGGGGATCAGCCCCAGCATTTT

size: -
J: TRBJ1-2
V: TRBV30
length: 14
D: TRBD1
CDR3: CAWSSGQGAYGYTF
DNA: TGTGCCTGGAGTTCTGGGCAGGGGGCCTATGGCTACACCTTC

size: -
J: TRBJ1-2
V: TRBV3-1/TRBV3-2
length: 16
D: TRBD1
CDR3: CASSLGTGIDDYGYTF
DNA: TGTGCCAGCAGCCTCGGGACAGGGATTGACGACTATGGCTACACCTTC

size: -
J: TRBJ1-1
V: TRBV6-5
length: 16
D: -
CDR3: CASSYYRSRAGTEAFF
DNA: TGTGCCAGCAGTTACTACCGAAGTAGGGCGGGCACTGAAGCTTTCTTT

size: -
J: TRBJ1-1
V: TRBV19
length: 14
D: -
CDR3: CASSMGSMNTEAFF
DNA: TGTGCCAGTAGTATGGGCAGTATGAACACTGAAGCTTTCTTT

size: -
J: TRBJ1-1
V: TRBV9
length: 15
D: -
CDR3: CASSVGTGPYTEAFF
DNA: TGTGCCAGCAGCGTAGGAACAGGGCCCTACACTGAAGCTTTCTTT

size: few
J: TRBJ2-6
V: TRBV19
length: 14
D: -
CDR3: CASSPTRVANVLTF
DNA: TGTGCCAGTAGTCCGACTCGGGTGGCCAACGTCCTGACTTTC

size: -
J: TRBJ1-5
V: TRBV7-2
length: 16
D: -
CDR3: CASSLVSSSSNQPQHF
DNA: TGTGCCAGCAGCTTAGTTTCCTCCAGTAGCAATCAGCCCCAGCATTTT

size: medium-sized
J: TRBJ2-7
V: TRBV19
length: 14
D: TRBD1
CDR3: CASSTLQGANEQYF
DNA: TGTGCCAGTAGTACCCTACAGGGGGCCAACGAGCAGTACTTC